This T cell receptor (beta chain) was captured by sequencing in a study of blood T cell repertoires in COVID-19. The wider study: Specimens from acute and convalescent COVID-19 originated in the United States, Italy and Spain. PBMCs, B-cell-depleted T cells, or T cells provided the cDNA or gDNA that made up the material.

Sequencing was performed with immunoSEQ multiplex PCR; in TCRdb, only in-frame clones are kept and a portion is missing. The sample holds about 410,000 clones, 75% to 90% seen once. The CDR3 extends over 16 amino acids. CDR1 is MGHRA, CDR2 YSYEKL, per germline. Trimming removed 5 bases from V and 4 bases from J; junction bases left unmatched: 7. V and J are TRBV4-1 and TRBJ1-4; 10 bases are a match to TRBD1. The TCR comes from a young woman with active or convalescent COVID-19. The specimen sequenced was peripheral blood. CDR3 sequence (DNA): TGCGCCAGCAGCTACGACAGGGGGCGAATTAATGAAAAACTGTTTTTT. It specifies CASSYDRGRINEKLFF.